These T cell receptor beta chains were read from a single sample in a study of shared clonotypes between healthy human individuals. Libraries were prepared by immunoSEQ multiplex PCR; TCRdb keeps only in-frame clonotypes and omits some of them. The data show millions of clones, around nine tenths seen once. Sequenced input: naive CD4+ T cells sorted from blood. All receptors come from a man aged 18 to 30 in good health. CDR3s include the opening cysteine and the closing phenylalanine or tryptophan. The order of the fields is D gene, V gene, J gene, clone size, CDR3 length, CDR3 protein, CDR3 DNA. The D gene is left open where the match is weak. Some rows have no size entry. The others give once, few or many, or a class for an expanded clone.

D: TRBD1
V: TRBV7-2
J: TRBJ1-1
size: -
length: 15
CDR3: CASSPRGPLNTEAFF
DNA: TGTGCCAGCAGCCCCAGGGGGCCTCTGAACACTGAAGCTTTCTTT

D: TRBD1
V: TRBV5-1
J: TRBJ1-2
size: -
length: 14
CDR3: CASSSGTGGARYTF
DNA: TGCGCCAGCAGCTCCGGGACAGGGGGCGCGCGCTACACCTTC

D: -
V: TRBV11-3
J: TRBJ2-2
size: -
length: 12
CDR3: CASSQQGWELFF
DNA: TGTGCCAGCAGCCAACAGGGTTGGGAGCTGTTTTTT

D: -
V: TRBV5-4
J: TRBJ1-1
size: -
length: 13
CDR3: CASSADIGTEAFF
DNA: TGTGCCAGCAGCGCGGACATTGGGACTGAAGCTTTCTTT

D: TRBD1
V: TRBV4-1
J: TRBJ2-5
size: -
length: 17
CDR3: CASSLNPFGTVQETQYF
DNA: TGCGCCAGCAGCCTCAATCCTTTTGGGACAGTTCAAGAGACCCAGTACTTC

D: -
V: TRBV19
J: TRBJ1-5
size: -
length: 14
CDR3: CASSIGQSEQPQHF
DNA: TGTGCCAGTAGTATAGGTCAGTCTGAGCAGCCCCAGCATTTT

D: TRBD2
V: TRBV7-9
J: TRBJ2-5
size: -
length: 14
CDR3: CASTRTSDRETQYF
DNA: TGTGCCAGCACCCGGACTAGCGACAGAGAGACCCAGTACTTC

D: -
V: TRBV23-1
J: TRBJ2-3
size: -
length: 15
CDR3: CASSHPGPRTDTQYF
DNA: TGCGCCAGCAGTCACCCCGGGCCCCGCACAGATACGCAGTATTTT

D: -
V: TRBV28
J: TRBJ1-6
size: -
length: 14
CDR3: CASSLPVEPSPLHF
DNA: TGTGCCAGCAGTTTACCAGTTGAGCCTTCACCCCTCCACTTT

D: TRBD2
V: TRBV6-1
J: TRBJ2-3
size: -
length: 15
CDR3: CASSEAGSGVDTQYF
DNA: TGTGCCAGCAGTGAAGCGGGTAGCGGGGTGGATACGCAGTATTTT

D: TRBD1
V: TRBV4-1
J: TRBJ2-5
size: -
length: 16
CDR3: CASSQAKTGGGETQYF
DNA: TGCGCCAGCAGCCAAGCGAAGACAGGGGGTGGGGAGACCCAGTACTTC

D: -
V: TRBV5-1
J: TRBJ1-1
size: -
length: 15
CDR3: CASSPATGANTEAFF
DNA: TGCGCCAGCAGCCCGGCGACAGGAGCGAACACTGAAGCTTTCTTT

D: TRBD1
V: TRBV10-2
J: TRBJ1-2
size: -
length: 15
CDR3: CASSDSGTVGYGYTF
DNA: TGCGCCAGCAGTGACTCCGGGACAGTGGGCTATGGCTACACCTTC

D: TRBD2
V: TRBV10-1
J: TRBJ2-3
size: -
length: 14
CDR3: CASSAGGGPDTQYF
DNA: TGCGCCAGCAGTGCCGGCGGGGGTCCAGATACGCAGTATTTT

D: -
V: TRBV10-3
J: TRBJ2-2
size: once
length: 15
CDR3: CAISPRDTNTGELFF
DNA: TGTGCCATCAGTCCCCGGGACACGAACACCGGGGAGCTGTTTTTT

D: -
V: TRBV10-3
J: TRBJ1-2
size: once
length: 15
CDR3: CAISESSDAGYGYTF
DNA: TGTGCCATCAGTGAGTCTTCGGACGCAGGCTATGGCTACACCTTC

D: TRBD1
V: TRBV2
J: TRBJ1-1
size: -
length: 14
CDR3: CASSGWTGRTEAFF
DNA: TGTGCCAGCAGTGGTTGGACAGGGAGAACTGAAGCTTTCTTT

D: -
V: TRBV7-9
J: TRBJ2-7
size: -
length: 13
CDR3: CASSLGDAYEQYF
DNA: TGTGCCAGCAGCTTAGGTGATGCCTACGAGCAGTACTTC

D: -
V: TRBV6-6
J: TRBJ1-5
size: -
length: 14
CDR3: CASSYGEGNQPQHF
DNA: TGTGCCAGCAGTTACGGGGAGGGGAATCAGCCCCAGCATTTT

D: -
V: TRBV5-1
J: TRBJ1-3
size: -
length: 17
CDR3: CASSLGDSGFSGNTIYF
DNA: TGCGCCAGCAGCTTGGGTGACTCAGGTTTTTCTGGAAACACCATATATTTT

D: TRBD1
V: TRBV5-5
J: TRBJ2-7
size: -
length: 15
CDR3: CASRPGQGAYYEQYF
DNA: TGTGCCAGCAGACCGGGACAGGGGGCATACTACGAGCAGTACTTC

D: -
V: TRBV5-1
J: TRBJ2-2
size: -
length: 14
CDR3: CASSLEGSTGELFF
DNA: TGCGCCAGCAGCTTAGAGGGGTCCACCGGGGAGCTGTTTTTT